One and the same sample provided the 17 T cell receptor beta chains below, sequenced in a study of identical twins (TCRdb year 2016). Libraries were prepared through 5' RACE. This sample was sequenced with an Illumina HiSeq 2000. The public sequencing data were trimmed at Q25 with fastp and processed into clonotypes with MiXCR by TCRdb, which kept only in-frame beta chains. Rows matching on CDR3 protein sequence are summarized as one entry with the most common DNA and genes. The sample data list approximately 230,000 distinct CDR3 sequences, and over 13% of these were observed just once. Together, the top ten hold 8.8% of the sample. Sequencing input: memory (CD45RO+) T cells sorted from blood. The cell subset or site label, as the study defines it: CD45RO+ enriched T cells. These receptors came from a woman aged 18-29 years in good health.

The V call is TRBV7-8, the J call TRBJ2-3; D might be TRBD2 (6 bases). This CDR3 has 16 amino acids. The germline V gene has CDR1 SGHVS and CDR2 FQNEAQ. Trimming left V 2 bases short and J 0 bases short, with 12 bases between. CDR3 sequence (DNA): TGTGCCAGCAGCTTACGGGGTAGCGGAAGCACAGATACGCAGTATTTT. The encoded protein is CASSLRGSGSTDTQYF.

The CDR3 loop reads CASSPTSGSFTGELFF. The DNA of the CDR3 is TGTGCCAGCAGCCCCACTAGCGGGAGTTTCACCGGGGAGCTGTTTTTT. This chain links TRBV7-2 with TRBJ2-2; 11 bases are shared with TRBD2. The CDR3 consists of 16 residues. Losses at the gene ends were 5 bases for V and 4 bases for J; bases not matched to a gene: 6. The germline gives CDR1 SGHTA, CDR2 FQGNSA.

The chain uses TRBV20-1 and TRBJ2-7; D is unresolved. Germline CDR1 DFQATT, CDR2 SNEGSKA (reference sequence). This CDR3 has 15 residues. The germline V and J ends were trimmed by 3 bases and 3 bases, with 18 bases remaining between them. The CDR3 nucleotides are TGCAGTGCTAGTAGCCCTGACGGAACACGCTACGAGCAGTACTTC. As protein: CSASSPDGTRYEQYF.

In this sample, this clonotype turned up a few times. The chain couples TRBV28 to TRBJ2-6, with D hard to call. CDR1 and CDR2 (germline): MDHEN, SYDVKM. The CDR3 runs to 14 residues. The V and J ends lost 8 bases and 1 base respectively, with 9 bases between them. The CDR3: CASPPGSGANVLTF. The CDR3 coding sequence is TGTGCCAGCCCGCCAGGTTCTGGGGCCAACGTCCTGACTTTC.

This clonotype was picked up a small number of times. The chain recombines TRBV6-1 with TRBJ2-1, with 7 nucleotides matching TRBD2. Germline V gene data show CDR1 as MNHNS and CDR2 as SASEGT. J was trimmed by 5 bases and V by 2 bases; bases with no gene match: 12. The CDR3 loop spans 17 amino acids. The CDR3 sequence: CASSEWGSREFDNEQFF. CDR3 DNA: TGTGCCAGCAGTGAATGGGGGTCGCGGGAGTTCGACAATGAGCAGTTCTTC.

The CDR3 protein is CASSRGSGFQETQYF. The CDR3 bases are TGTGCCAGCAGCCGGGGTAGCGGGTTCCAAGAGACCCAGTACTTC. The chain couples TRBV11-2 to TRBJ2-5, with 7 bases aligning to TRBD2. Germline V gene lookup returns CDR1 SGHAT and CDR2 FQNNGV. The CDR3 is 15 residues long. V dropped 5 bases and J dropped 1; count of bases not matched to a gene: 7. Based on the CDR3 plus reference TRBV11-2 and TRBJ2-5, the full variable domain is EAGVAQSPRYKIIEKRQSVAFWCNPISGHATLYWYQQILGQGPKLLIQFQNNGVVDDSQLPKDRFSAERLKGVDSTLKIQPAKLEDSAVYLCASSRGSGFQETQYFGPGTRLLVL.

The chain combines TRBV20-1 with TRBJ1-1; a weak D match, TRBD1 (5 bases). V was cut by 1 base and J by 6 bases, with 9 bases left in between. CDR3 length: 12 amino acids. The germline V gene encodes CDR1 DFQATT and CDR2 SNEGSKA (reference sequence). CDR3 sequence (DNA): TGCAGTGCTAGAGTCCAGGGCGCTGAAGCTTTCTTT. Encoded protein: CSARVQGAEAFF.

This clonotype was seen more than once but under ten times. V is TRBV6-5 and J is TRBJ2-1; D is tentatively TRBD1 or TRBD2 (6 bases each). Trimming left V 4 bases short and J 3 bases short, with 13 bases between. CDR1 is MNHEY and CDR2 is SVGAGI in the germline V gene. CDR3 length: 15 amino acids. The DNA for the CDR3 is TGTGCCAGCAGTTGGGGGGCAGTTAACTACAATGAGCAGTTCTTC. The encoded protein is CASSWGAVNYNEQFF.

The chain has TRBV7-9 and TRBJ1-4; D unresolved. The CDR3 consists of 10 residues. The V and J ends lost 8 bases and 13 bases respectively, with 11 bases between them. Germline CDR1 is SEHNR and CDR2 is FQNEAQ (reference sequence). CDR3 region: CASFRGRLFF. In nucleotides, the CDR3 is TGTGCCAGCTTCCGAGGGAGACTGTTTTTT. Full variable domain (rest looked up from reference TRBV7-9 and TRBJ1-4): DTGVSQNPRHKITKRGQNVTFRCDPISEHNRLYWYRQTLGQGPEFLTYFQNEAQLEKSRLLSDRFSAERPKGSFSTLEIQRTEQGDSAMYLCASFRGRLFFGSGTQLSVL.

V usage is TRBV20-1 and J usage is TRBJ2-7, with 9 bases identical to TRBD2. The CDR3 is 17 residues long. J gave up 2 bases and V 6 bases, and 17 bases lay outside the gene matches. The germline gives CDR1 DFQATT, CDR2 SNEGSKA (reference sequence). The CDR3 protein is CSAPPGVAGDSAYEQYF. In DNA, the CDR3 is TGCAGTGCCCCCCCGGGGGTAGCGGGAGACTCGGCCTACGAGCAGTACTTC.

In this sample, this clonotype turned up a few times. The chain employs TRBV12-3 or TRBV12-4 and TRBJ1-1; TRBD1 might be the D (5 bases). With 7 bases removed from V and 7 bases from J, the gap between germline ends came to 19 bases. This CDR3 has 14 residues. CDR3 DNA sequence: TGTGCCAGCACCCTGGGGCAGGGCGTCGGTGAAGCTTTCTTT. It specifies CASTLGQGVGEAFF.

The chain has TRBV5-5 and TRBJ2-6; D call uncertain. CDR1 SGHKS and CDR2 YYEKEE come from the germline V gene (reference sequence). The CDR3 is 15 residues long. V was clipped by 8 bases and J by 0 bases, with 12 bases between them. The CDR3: CASTYSTSGANVLTF. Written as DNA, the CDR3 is TGTGCCAGTACTTACAGTACCTCTGGGGCCAACGTCCTGACTTTC. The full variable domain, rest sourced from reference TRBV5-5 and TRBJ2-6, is DAGVTQSPTHLIKTRGQQVTLRCSPISGHKSVSWYQQVLGQGPQFIFQYYEKEERGRGNFPDRFSARQFPNYSSELNVNALLLGDSALYLCASTYSTSGANVLTFGAGSRLTVL.

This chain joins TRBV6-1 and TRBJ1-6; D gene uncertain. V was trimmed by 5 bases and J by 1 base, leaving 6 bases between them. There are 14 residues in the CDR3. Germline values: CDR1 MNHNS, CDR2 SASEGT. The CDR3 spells CASSRESYNSPLHF. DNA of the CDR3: TGTGCCAGCAGTCGGGAGTCCTATAATTCACCCCTCCACTTT.

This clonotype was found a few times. The CDR3 nucleotides are TGTGCCAGCATCCGGGGGGGGAGCTACGAGCAGTACTTC. Its protein product is CASIRGGSYEQYF. The chain uses TRBV5-6 and TRBJ2-7; TRBD2 aligns across 8 bases. This CDR3 is built from 13 residues. Unmatched junction bases numbered 5, after V lost 6 bases and J lost 3 bases. Germline V gives CDR1 SGHDT, CDR2 YYEEEE.

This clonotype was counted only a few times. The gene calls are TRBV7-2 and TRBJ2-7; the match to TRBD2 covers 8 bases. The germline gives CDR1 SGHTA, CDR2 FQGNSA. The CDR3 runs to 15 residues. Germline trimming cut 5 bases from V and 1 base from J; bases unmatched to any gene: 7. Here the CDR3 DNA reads TGTGCCAGCAGCGCAGCGGGAGTTATTTCCTACGAGCAGTACTTC. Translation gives CASSAAGVISYEQYF.

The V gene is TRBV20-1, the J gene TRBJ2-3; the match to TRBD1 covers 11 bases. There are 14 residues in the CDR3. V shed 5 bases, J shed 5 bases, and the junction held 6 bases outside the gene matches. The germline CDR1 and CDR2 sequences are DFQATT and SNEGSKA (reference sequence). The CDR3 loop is CSAGQGAFQDTQYF. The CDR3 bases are TGCAGTGCTGGACAGGGGGCATTTCAAGATACGCAGTATTTT.

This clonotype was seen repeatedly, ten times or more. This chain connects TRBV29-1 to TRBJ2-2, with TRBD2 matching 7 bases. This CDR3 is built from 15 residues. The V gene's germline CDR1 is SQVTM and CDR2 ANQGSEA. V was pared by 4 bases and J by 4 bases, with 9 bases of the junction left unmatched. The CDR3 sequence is CSVGVASGATGELFF. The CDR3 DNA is TGCAGCGTTGGCGTGGCTAGCGGTGCCACCGGGGAGCTGTTTTTT.